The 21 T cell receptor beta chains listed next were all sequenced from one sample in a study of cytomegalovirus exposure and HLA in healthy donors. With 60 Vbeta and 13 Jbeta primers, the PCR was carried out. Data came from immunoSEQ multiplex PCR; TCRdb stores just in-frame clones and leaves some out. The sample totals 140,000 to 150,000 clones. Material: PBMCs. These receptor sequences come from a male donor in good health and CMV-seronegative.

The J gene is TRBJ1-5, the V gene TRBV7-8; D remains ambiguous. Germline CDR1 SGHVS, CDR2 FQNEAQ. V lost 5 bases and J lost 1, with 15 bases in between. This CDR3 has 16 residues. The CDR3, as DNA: TGTGCCAGCAGCCCCCGACGGGGAGGGAGCAATCAGCCCCAGCATTTT. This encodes CASSPRRGGSNQPQHF.

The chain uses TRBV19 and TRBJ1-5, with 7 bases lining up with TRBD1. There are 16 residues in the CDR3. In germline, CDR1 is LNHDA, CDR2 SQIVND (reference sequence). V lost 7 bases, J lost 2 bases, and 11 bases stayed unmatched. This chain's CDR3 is CASTLLTGIGNQPQHF. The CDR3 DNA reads TGTGCCAGTACCCTACTGACAGGGATTGGCAATCAGCCCCAGCATTTT. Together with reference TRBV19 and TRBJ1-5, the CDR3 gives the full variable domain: DGGITQSPKYLFRKEGQNVTLSCEQNLNHDAMYWYRQDPGQGLRLIYYSQIVNDFQKGDIAEGYSVSREKKESFPLTVTSAQKNPTAFYLCASTLLTGIGNQPQHFGDGTRLSIL.

The CDR3 DNA follows: TGTGCCAGCAGCTTAGTAGAGCGCGCCTCTGGGGCCAACGTCCTGACTTTC. It encodes CASSLVERASGANVLTF. This chain links TRBV7-9 with TRBJ2-6; D remains ambiguous. The CDR3 spans 17 residues. Germline CDR1 reads SEHNR; CDR2 reads FQNEAQ (reference sequence). The V gene lost 1 base and the J gene lost 0 bases, with 10 bases spanning the gap. The full variable domain, rest sourced from reference TRBV7-9 and TRBJ2-6, is DTGVSQNPRHKITKRGQNVTFRCDPISEHNRLYWYRQTLGQGPEFLTYFQNEAQLEKSRLLSDRFSAERPKGSFSTLEIQRTEQGDSAMYLCASSLVERASGANVLTFGAGSRLTVL.

The CDR3 loop is CASSVGQGATDTQYF. Written as DNA, the CDR3 is TGTGCCAGCAGCGTAGGTCAGGGGGCAACAGATACGCAGTATTTT. The V and J genes are TRBV9 and TRBJ2-3; 8 bases are shared with TRBD1. Germline loops: CDR1 SGDLS, CDR2 YYNGEE. The V segment lost 0 bases and the J segment 3 bases; nucleotides outside the gene matches: 3. CDR3 length: 15 residues.

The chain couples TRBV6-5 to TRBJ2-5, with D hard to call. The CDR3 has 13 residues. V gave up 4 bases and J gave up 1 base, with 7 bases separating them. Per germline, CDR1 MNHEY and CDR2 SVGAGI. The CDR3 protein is CASSLVGQETQYF. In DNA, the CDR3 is TGTGCCAGCAGTTTAGTCGGCCAAGAGACCCAGTACTTC.

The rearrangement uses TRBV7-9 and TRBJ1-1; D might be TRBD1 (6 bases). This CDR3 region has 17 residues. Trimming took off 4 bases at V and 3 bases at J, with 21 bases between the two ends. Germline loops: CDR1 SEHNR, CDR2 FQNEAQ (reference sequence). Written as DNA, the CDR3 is TGTGCCAGCAGCTCCTCGCGGGGGCGGGCTGAGGACACTGAAGCTTTCTTT. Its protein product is CASSSSRGRAEDTEAFF.

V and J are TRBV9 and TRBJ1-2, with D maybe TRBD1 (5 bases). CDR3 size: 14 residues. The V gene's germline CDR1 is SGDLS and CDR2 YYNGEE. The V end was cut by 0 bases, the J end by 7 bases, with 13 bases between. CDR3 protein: CASSVAGEGSGYTF. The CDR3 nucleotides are TGTGCCAGCAGCGTAGCGGGGGAGGGGTCTGGCTACACCTTC.

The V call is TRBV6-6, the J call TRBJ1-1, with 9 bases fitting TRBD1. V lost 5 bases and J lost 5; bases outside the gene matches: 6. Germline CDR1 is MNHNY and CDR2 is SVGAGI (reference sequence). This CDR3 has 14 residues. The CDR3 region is CASSGRQGGTEAFF. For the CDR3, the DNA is TGTGCCAGCAGTGGGCGACAGGGGGGGACTGAAGCTTTCTTT.

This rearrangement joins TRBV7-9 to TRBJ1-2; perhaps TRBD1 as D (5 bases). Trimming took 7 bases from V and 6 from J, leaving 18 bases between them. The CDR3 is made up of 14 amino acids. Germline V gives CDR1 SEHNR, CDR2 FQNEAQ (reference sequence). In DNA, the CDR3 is TGTGCCAGCATACCAGCTCCGGGGGTCGATGGCTACACCTTC. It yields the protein CASIPAPGVDGYTF.

This CDR3 is CSVEGGLLRGNEQFF. The DNA of the CDR3 is TGCAGCGTTGAAGGGGGACTTCTTCGAGGGAATGAGCAGTTCTTC. The chain is built from TRBV29-1 and TRBJ2-1; D possibly corresponds to TRBD2 (6 bases). The germline CDR1 and CDR2 sequences are SQVTM and ANQGSEA. V lost 1 base, J lost 7 bases, and 17 bases lay in between. There are 15 residues in the CDR3.

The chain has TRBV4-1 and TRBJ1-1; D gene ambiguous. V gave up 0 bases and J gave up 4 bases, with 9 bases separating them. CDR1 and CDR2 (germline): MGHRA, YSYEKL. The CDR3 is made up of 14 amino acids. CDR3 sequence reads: CASSQDSAGTEAFF. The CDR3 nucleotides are TGCGCCAGCAGCCAAGATTCGGCGGGCACTGAAGCTTTCTTT.

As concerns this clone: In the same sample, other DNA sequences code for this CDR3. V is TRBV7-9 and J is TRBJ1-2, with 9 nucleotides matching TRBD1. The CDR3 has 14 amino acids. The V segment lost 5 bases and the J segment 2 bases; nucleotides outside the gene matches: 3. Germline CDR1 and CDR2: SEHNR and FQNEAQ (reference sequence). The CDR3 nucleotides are TGTGCCAGCAGCCTCGGACAGGGGAACTATGGCTACACCTTC. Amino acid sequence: CASSLGQGNYGYTF.

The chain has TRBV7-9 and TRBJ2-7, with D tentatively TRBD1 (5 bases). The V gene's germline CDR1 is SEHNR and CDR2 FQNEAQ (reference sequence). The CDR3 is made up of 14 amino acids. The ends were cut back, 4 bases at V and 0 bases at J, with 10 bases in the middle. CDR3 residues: CASSSIDSSYEQYF. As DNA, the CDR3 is TGTGCCAGCAGCTCAATAGACAGCTCCTACGAGCAGTACTTC. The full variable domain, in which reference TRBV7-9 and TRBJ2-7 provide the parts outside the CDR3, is DTGVSQNPRHKITKRGQNVTFRCDPISEHNRLYWYRQTLGQGPEFLTYFQNEAQLEKSRLLSDRFSAERPKGSFSTLEIQRTEQGDSAMYLCASSSIDSSYEQYFGPGTRLTVT.

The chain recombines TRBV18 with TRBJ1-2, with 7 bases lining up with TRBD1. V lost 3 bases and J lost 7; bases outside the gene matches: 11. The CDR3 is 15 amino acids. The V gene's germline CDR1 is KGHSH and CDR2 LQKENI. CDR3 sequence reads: CASSPPGQISGGYTF. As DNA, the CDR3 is TGTGCCAGCTCACCCCCGGGACAGATATCCGGTGGCTACACCTTC. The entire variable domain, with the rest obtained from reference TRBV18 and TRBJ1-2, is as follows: NAGVMQNPRHLVRRRGQEARLRCSPMKGHSHVYWYRQLPEEGLKFMVYLQKENIIDESGMPKERFSAEFPKEGPSILRIQQVVRGDSAAYFCASSPPGQISGGYTFGSGTRLTVV.

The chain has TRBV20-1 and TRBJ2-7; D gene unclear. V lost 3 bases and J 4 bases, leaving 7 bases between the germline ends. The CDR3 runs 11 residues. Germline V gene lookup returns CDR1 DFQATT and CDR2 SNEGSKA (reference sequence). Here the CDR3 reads CSAREIYEQYF. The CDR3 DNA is TGCAGTGCTAGGGAGATATACGAGCAGTACTTC.

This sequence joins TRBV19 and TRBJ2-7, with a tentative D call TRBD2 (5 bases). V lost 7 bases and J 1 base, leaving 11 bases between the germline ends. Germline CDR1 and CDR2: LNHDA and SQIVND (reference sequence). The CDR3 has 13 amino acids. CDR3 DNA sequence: TGTGCCAGTAAAGAGGGCGGTTCCTACGAGCAGTACTTC. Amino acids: CASKEGGSYEQYF.

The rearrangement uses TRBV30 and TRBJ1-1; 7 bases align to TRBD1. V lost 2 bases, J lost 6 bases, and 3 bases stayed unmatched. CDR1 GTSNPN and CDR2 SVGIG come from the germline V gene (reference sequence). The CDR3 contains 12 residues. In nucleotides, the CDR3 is TGTGCCTGGAGTTGGACAGGATCTGAAGCTTTCTTT. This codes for CAWSWTGSEAFF. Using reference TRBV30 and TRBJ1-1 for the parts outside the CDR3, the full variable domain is SQTIHQWPATLVQPVGSPLSLECTVEGTSNPNLYWYRQAAGRGLQLLFYSVGIGQISSEVPQNLSASRPQDRQFILSSKKLLLSDSGFYLCAWSWTGSEAFFGQGTRLTVV.

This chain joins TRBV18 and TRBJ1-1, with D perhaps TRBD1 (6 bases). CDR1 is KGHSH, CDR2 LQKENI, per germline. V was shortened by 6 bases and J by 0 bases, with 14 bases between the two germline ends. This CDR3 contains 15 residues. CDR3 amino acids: CASSPRQDLNTEAFF. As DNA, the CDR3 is TGTGCCAGCTCGCCGAGACAGGACTTGAACACTGAAGCTTTCTTT.

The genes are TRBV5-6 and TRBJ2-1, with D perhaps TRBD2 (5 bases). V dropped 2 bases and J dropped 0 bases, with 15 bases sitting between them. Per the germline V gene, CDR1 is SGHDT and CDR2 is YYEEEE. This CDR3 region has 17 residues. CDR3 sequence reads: CASSLVSGISSYNEQFF. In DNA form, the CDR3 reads TGTGCCAGCAGCTTAGTATCCGGGATAAGCTCCTACAATGAGCAGTTCTTC.

The CDR3 loop is CASSQVPAPGAQYF. CDR3 coding DNA: TGTGCCAGCAGCCAAGTACCAGCCCCCGGGGCCCAGTACTTC. The chain joins TRBV4-2 to TRBJ2-5; D possibly corresponds to TRBD2 (5 bases). V gave up 1 base and J gave up 9 bases, with 15 bases separating them. Germline CDR1 reads LGHNA; CDR2 reads YNFKEQ. The length of the CDR3 is 14 residues.

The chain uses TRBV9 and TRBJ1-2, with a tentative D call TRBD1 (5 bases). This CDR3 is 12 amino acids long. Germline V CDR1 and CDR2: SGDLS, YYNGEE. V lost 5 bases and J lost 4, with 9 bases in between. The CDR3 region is CASRDGGYGYTF. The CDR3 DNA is TGTGCCAGCAGGGACGGGGGCTATGGCTACACCTTC.